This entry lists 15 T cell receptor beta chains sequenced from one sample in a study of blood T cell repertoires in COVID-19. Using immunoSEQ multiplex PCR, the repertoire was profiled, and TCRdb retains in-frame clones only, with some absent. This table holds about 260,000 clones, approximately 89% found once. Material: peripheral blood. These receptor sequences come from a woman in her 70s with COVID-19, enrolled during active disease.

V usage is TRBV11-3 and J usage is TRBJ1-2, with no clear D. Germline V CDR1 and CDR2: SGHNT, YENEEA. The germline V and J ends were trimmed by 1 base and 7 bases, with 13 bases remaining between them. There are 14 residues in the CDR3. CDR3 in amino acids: CASSLVAGPSGYTF. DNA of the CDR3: TGTGCCAGCAGCTTAGTGGCAGGCCCGTCTGGCTACACCTTC.

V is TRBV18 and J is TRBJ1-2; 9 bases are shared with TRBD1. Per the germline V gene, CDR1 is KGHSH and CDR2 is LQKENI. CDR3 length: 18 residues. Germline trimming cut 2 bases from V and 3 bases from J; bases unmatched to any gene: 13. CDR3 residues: CASSPLSFPGQGHYGYTF. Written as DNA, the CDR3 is TGTGCCAGCTCACCATTGAGTTTCCCGGGACAGGGACACTATGGCTACACCTTC.

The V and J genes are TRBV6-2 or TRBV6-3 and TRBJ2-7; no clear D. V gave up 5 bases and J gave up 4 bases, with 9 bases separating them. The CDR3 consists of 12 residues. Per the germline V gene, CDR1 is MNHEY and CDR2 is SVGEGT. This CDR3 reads CASSVTQYEQYF. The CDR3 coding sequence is TGTGCCAGCAGTGTCACACAATACGAGCAGTACTTC.

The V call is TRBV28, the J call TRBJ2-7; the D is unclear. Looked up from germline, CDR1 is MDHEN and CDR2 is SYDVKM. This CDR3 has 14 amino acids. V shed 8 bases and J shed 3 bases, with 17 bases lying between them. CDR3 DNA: TGTGCCAGCGGTGACTTGCGGCGTGGCTACGAGCAGTACTTC. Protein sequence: CASGDLRRGYEQYF.

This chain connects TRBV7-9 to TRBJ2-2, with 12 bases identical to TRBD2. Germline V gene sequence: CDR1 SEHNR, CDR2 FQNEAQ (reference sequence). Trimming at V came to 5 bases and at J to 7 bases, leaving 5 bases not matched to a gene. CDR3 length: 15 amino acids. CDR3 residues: CASSPLAGGNGELFF. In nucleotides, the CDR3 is TGTGCCAGCAGCCCCCTAGCGGGAGGGAACGGGGAGCTGTTTTTT.

CDR3 amino acids: CASSLAGDRNEQFF. The CDR3 coding sequence is TGTGCCAGCAGTTTAGCGGGAGATAGGAATGAGCAGTTCTTC. The chain combines TRBV27 with TRBJ2-1; TRBD2 matches 7 bases. The CDR3 consists of 14 residues. Germline CDR1 MNHEY, CDR2 SMNVEV (reference sequence). The V and J ends lost 2 bases and 7 bases, in that order; junction bases with no gene match: 5.

The CDR3 DNA sequence: TGTGCCAGCAGTGGGTGGGGGACTACGATAAGTCAAGAGACCCAGTACTTC. Protein: CASSGWGTTISQETQYF. The V call is TRBV7-2, the J call TRBJ2-5; the match to TRBD2 covers 7 bases. This CDR3 has 17 amino acids. CDR1 is SGHTA and CDR2 is FQGNSA in the germline V gene. The V gene end was trimmed by 6 bases and the J gene end by 2 bases; junction bases not matched to a gene: 15.

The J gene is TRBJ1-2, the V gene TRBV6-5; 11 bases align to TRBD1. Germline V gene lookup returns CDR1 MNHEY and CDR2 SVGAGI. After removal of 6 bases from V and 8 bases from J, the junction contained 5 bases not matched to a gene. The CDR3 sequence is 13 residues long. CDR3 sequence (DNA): TGTGCCAGCAGCCCGGACAGGGGGCGCGGCTACACCTTC. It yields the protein CASSPDRGRGYTF.

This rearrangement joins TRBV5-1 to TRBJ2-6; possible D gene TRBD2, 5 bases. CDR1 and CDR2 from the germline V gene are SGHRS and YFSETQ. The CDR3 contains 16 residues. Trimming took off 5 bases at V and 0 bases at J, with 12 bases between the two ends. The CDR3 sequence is CASRRAAVSGANVLTF. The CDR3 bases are TGCGCCAGCAGGAGGGCAGCAGTCTCTGGGGCCAACGTCCTGACTTTC. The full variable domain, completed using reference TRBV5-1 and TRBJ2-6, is KAGVTQTPRYLIKTRGQQVTLSCSPISGHRSVSWYQQTPGQGLQFLFEYFSETQRNKGNFPGRFSGRQFSNSRSEMNVSTLELGDSALYLCASRRAAVSGANVLTFGAGSRLTVL.

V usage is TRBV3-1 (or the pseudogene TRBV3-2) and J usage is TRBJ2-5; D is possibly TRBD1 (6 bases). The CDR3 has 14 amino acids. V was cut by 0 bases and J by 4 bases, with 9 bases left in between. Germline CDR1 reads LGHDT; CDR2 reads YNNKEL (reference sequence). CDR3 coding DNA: TGTGCCAGCAGCCAAGAAGGGGGTGTAGAGACCCAGTACTTC. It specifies CASSQEGGVETQYF.

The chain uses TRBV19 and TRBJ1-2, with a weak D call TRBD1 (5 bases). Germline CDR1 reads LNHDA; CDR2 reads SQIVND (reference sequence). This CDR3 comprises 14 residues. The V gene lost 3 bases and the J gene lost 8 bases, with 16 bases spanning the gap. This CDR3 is CASSMVRELRGYTF. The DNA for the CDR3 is TGTGCCAGTAGTATGGTCAGGGAACTTCGGGGCTACACCTTC.

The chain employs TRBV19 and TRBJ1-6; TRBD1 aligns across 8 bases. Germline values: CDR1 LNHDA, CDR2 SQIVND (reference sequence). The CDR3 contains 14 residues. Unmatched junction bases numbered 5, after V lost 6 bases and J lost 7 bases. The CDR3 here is CASRSTGANSPLHF. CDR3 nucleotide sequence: TGTGCCAGTAGATCGACAGGGGCGAATTCACCCCTCCACTTT.

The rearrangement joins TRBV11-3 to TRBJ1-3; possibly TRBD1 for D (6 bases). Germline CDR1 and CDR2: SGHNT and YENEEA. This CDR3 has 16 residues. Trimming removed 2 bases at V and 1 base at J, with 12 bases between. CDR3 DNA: TGTGCCAGCAGCTTAAAGGCAGGGGCATCTGGAAACACCATATATTTT. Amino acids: CASSLKAGASGNTIYF. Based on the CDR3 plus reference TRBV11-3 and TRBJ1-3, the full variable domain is EAGVVQSPRYKIIEKKQPVAFWCNPISGHNTLYWYLQNLGQGPELLIRYENEEAVDDSQLPKDRFSAERLKGVDSTLKIQPAELGDSAVYLCASSLKAGASGNTIYFGEGSWLTVV.

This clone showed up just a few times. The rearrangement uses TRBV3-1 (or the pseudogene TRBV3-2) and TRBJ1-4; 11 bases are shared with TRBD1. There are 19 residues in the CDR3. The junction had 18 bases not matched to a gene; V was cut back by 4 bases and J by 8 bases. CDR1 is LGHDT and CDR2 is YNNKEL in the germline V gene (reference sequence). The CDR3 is CASSPLSPGTGGRGEKLFF. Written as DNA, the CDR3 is TGTGCCAGCAGCCCCCTCAGTCCCGGGACAGGGGGTCGCGGAGAAAAACTGTTTTTT.

CDR3 DNA sequence: TGTGCCAGCGGAGGGACAGGGCGTCGTGACACTGAAGCTTTCTTT. As protein: CASGGTGRRDTEAFF. V usage is TRBV7-9 and J usage is TRBJ1-1; 9 bases agree with TRBD1. CDR3 length: 15 residues. V shed 8 bases and J 3 bases; nucleotides not matched to a gene: 10. CDR1 SEHNR and CDR2 FQNEAQ come from the germline V gene (reference sequence).